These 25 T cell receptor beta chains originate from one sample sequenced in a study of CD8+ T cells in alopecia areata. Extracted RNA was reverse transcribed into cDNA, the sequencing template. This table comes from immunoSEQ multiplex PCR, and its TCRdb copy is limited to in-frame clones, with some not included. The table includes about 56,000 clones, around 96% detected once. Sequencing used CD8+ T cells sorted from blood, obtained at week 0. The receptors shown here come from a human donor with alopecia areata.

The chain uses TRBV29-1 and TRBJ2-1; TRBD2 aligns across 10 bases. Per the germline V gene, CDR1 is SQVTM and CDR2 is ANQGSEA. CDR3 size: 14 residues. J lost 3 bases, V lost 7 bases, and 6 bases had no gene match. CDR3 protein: CSDLTSGDYNEQFF. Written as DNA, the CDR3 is TGCAGCGACCTTACTAGCGGGGACTACAATGAGCAGTTCTTC.

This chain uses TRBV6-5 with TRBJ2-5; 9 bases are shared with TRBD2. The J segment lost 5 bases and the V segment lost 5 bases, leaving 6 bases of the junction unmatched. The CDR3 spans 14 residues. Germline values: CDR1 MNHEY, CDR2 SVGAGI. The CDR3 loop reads CASSQTTSGETQYF. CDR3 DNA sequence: TGTGCCAGCAGTCAGACGACTAGCGGTGAGACCCAGTACTTC.

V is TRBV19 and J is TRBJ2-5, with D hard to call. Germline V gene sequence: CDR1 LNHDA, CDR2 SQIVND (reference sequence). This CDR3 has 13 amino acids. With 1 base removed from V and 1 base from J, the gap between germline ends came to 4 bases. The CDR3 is CASSIVAQETQYF. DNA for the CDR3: TGTGCCAGTAGTATAGTGGCCCAAGAGACCCAGTACTTC.

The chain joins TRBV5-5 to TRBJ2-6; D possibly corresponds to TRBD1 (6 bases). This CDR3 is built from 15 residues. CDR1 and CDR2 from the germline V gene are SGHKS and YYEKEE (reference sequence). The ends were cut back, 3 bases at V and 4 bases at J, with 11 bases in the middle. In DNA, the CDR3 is TGTGCCAGCAGCTGGGACAAGTGGGGGGCCAACGTCCTGACTTTC. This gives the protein CASSWDKWGANVLTF.

DNA of the CDR3: TGTGCCAGCAGCTGGGGACTAGACTACGAGCAGTACTTC. Protein sequence: CASSWGLDYEQYF. V and J are TRBV5-4 and TRBJ2-7; 8 nucleotides line up with TRBD2. With V trimmed by 3 bases and J by 3 bases, 2 bases remained unmatched. Germline assignment: CDR1 SGHNT and CDR2 YYREEE (reference sequence). CDR3 length: 13 amino acids.

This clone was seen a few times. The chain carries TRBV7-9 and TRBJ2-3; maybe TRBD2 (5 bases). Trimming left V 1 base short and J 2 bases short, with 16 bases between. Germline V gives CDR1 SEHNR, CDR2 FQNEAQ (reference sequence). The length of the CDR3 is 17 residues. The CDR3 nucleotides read TGTGCCAGCAGCTTAGGGGTGGCACTAGGAACCACAGATACGCAGTATTTT. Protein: CASSLGVALGTTDTQYF.

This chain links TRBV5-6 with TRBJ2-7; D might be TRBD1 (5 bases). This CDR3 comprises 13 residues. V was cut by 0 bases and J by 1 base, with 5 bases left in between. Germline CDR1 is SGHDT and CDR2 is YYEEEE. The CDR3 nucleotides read TGTGCCAGCAGCTTGGGACAGTCCTACGAGCAGTACTTC. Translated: CASSLGQSYEQYF.

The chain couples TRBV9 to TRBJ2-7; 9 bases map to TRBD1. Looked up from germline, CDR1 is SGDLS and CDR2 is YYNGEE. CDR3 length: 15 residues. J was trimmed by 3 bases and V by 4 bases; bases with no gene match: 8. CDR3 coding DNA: TGTGCCAGCAGCCCCGGCGGGACAGGGAACTACGAGCAGTACTTC. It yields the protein CASSPGGTGNYEQYF. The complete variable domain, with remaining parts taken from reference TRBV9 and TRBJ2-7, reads DSGVTQTPKHLITATGQRVTLRCSPRSGDLSVYWYQQSLDQGLQFLIQYYNGEERAKGNILERFSAQQFPDLHSELNLSSLELGDSALYFCASSPGGTGNYEQYFGPGTRLTVT.

CDR3 coding DNA: TGTGCCAGCAGCTTTGGGGGACCCGATAATTCACCCCTCCACTTT. Amino acid sequence: CASSFGGPDNSPLHF. The chain joins TRBV5-4 to TRBJ1-6, with D perhaps matching TRBD1 (5 bases). Germline-derived CDR1 and CDR2 are SGHNT and YYREEE (reference sequence). Trimming shortened V by 2 bases and J by 5 bases, and 11 bases separated the two germline ends. This CDR3 is built from 15 residues. Variable domain in full (rest from reference TRBV5-4 and TRBJ1-6): ETGVTQSPTHLIKTRGQQVTLRCSSQSGHNTVSWYQQALGQGPQFIFQYYREEENGRGNFPPRFSGLQFPNYSSELNVNALELDDSALYLCASSFGGPDNSPLHFGNGTRLTVT.

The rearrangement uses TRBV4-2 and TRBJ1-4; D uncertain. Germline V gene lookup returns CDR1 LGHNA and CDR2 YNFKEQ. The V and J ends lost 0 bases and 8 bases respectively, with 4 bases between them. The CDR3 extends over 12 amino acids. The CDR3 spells CASSQDSEKLFF. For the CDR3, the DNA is TGTGCCAGCAGCCAAGATTCAGAAAAACTGTTTTTT.

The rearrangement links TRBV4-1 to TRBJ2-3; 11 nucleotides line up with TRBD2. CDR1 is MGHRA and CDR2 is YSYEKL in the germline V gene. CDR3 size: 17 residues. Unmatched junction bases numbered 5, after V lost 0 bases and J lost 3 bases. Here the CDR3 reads CASSQEASGGSTDTQYF. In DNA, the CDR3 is TGCGCCAGCAGCCAAGAGGCTAGCGGGGGGAGTACAGATACGCAGTATTTT.

CDR3 sequence: CASSLGRKSSYEQYF. The CDR3 DNA reads TGTGCCAGCAGCCTGGGACGGAAAAGCTCCTACGAGCAGTACTTC. The V and J genes are TRBV14 and TRBJ2-7, with D possibly called TRBD1 or TRBD2 (5 bases each). Germline loops: CDR1 SGHDN, CDR2 FVKESK. The CDR3 consists of 15 residues. Between the trimmed V and J ends, which lost 4 bases and 0 bases, there was a span of 13 bases.

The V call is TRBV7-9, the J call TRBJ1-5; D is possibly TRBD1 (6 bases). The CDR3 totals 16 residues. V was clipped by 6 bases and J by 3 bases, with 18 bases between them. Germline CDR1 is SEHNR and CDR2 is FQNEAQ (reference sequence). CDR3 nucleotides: TGTGCCAGCAGTCGGGGGGGAGACAGGCTCAATCAGCCCCAGCATTTT. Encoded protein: CASSRGGDRLNQPQHF.

The CDR3 sequence: CATSSRQTTGIGYTF. The CDR3 DNA sequence: TGTGCCACCAGCTCTCGCCAGACCACAGGGATTGGCTACACCTTC. The chain joins TRBV15 to TRBJ1-2; possibly TRBD1 for D (6 bases). V was trimmed by 5 bases and J by 7 bases, leaving 20 bases between them. Germline assignment: CDR1 LNHNV and CDR2 YYDKDF (reference sequence). The CDR3 spans 15 residues. The variable domain in full, with the rest retrieved from reference TRBV15 and TRBJ1-2, is DAMVIQNPRYQVTQFGKPVTLSCSQTLNHNVMYWYQQKSSQAPKLLFHYYDKDFNNEADTPDNFQSRRPNTSFCFLDIRSPGLGDTAMYLCATSSRQTTGIGYTFGSGTRLTVV.

CDR3: CASSFRDRGNSPLHF. In DNA form, the CDR3 reads TGTGCCAGCAGCTTTCGAGACAGGGGAAATTCACCCCTCCACTTT. The chain employs TRBV7-3 and TRBJ1-6; 8 nucleotides line up with TRBD1. CDR3 length equals 15 residues. From germline, CDR1 is SGHTA and CDR2 FQGTGA. V lost 3 bases to trimming and J lost 7 bases; unmatched junction nucleotides: 5.

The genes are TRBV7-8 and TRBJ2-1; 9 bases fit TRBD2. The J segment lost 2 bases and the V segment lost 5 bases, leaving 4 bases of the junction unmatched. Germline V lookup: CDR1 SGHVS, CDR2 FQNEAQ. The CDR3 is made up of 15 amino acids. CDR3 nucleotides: TGTGCCAGCAGCATCAGCGGGGGGACCTACAATGAGCAGTTCTTC. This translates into CASSISGGTYNEQFF.

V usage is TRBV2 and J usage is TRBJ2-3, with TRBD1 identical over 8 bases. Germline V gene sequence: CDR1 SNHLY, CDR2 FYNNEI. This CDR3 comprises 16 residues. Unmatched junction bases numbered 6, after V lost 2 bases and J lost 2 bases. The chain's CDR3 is CASSEWTGTHTDTQYF. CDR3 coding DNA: TGTGCCAGCAGTGAATGGACAGGGACCCACACAGATACGCAGTATTTT.

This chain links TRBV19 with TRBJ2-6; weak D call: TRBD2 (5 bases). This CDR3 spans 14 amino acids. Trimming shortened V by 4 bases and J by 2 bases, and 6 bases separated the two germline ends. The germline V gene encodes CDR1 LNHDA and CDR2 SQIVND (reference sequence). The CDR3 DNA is TGTGCCAGTAGTAGAGGGACTGGGGCCAACGTCCTGACTTTC. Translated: CASSRGTGANVLTF.

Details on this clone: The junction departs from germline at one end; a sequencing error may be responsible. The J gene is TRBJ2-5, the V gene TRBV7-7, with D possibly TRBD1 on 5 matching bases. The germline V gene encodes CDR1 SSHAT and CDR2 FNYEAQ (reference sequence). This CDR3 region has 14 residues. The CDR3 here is CASSLAPGSETQYF. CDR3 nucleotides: TGTGCTAGCAGCTTAGCCCCAGGGTCGGAGACCCAGTACTTC.

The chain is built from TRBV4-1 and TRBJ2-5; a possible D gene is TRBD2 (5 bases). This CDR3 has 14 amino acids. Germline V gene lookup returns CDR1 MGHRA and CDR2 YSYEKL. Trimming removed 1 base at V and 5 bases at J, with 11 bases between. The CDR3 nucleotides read TGCGCCAGCAGCCAAGGGGCCTCGGGGGAGACCCAGTACTTC. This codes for CASSQGASGETQYF.

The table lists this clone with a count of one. The CDR3 nucleotides are TGTGCCAGCAGTGACCCGGGACAGATAATCTACGAGCAGTACTTC. It specifies CASSDPGQIIYEQYF. The rearrangement uses TRBV2 and TRBJ2-7; TRBD1 matches at 7 bases. This CDR3 region has 15 residues. Per the germline V gene, CDR1 is SNHLY and CDR2 is FYNNEI. J lost 3 bases, V lost 3 bases, and 8 bases had no gene match. Based on the CDR3 plus reference TRBV2 and TRBJ2-7, the full variable domain is EPEVTQTPSHQVTQMGQEVILRCVPISNHLYFYWYRQILGQKVEFLVSFYNNEISEKSEIFDDQFSVERPDGSNFTLKIRSTKLEDSAMYFCASSDPGQIIYEQYFGPGTRLTVT.

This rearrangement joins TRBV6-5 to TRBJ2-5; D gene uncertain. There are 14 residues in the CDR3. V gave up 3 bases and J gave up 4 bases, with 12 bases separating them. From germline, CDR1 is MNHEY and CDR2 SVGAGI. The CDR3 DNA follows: TGTGCCAGCAGTTATGAGGTGGCTGGAGAGACCCAGTACTTC. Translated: CASSYEVAGETQYF.

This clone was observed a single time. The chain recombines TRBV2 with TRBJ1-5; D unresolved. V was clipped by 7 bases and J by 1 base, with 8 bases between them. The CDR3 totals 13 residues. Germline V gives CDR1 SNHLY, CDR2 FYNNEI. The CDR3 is CASTAGSNQPQHF. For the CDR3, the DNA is TGTGCCAGCACCGCGGGGAGCAATCAGCCCCAGCATTTT.

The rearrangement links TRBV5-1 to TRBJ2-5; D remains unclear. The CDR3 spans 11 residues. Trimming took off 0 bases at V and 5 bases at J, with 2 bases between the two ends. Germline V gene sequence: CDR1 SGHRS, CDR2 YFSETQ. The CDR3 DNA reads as TGCGCCAGCAGCTTGGAGGAGACCCAGTACTTC. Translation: CASSLEETQYF.

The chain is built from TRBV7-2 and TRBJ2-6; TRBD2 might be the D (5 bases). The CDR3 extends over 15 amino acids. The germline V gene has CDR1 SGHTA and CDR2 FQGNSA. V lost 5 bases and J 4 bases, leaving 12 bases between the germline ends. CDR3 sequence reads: CASSEDLLGANVLTF. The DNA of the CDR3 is TGTGCCAGCAGCGAGGACTTATTGGGGGCCAACGTCCTGACTTTC. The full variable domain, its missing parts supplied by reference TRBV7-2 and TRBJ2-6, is GAGVSQSPSNKVTEKGKDVELRCDPISGHTALYWYRQSLGQGLEFLIYFQGNSAPDKSGLPSDRFSAERTGGSVSTLTIQRTQQEDSAVYLCASSEDLLGANVLTFGAGSRLTVL.